One sample yielded the 22 T cell receptor beta chains listed below, sequenced in a study of T-cell reconstitution after alpha-beta-depleted transplantation in children. It was with unique molecular identifiers that the TCRbeta library was prepared. TCRdb re-called the PCR reads through MiXCR, storing one row per CDR3 protein. The sample shows some 640,000 distinct CDR3 sequences, around 17% of them seen only once. The sequencing here drew on PBMCs from the stem cell graft donor, taken from the stem cell graft. These receptors were obtained from a human donor who donated a stem cell graft to a child with acute myeloid leukemia.

CDR3 amino acids: CASSSPGEGRWDEQFF. The DNA of the CDR3 is TGTGCCAGCAGTTCCCCTGGGGAGGGGCGATGGGATGAGCAGTTCTTC. V is TRBV27 and J is TRBJ2-1; the match to TRBD2 covers 7 bases. The V gene's germline CDR1 is MNHEY and CDR2 SMNVEV (reference sequence). CDR3 length: 16 residues. Trimming removed 4 bases from V and 8 bases from J; junction bases left unmatched: 14.

At least ten counts were recorded for this clonotype. The chain carries TRBV20-1 and TRBJ2-5; TRBD2 might be the D (7 bases). The ends were cut back, 2 bases at V and 4 bases at J, with 11 bases in the middle. Germline V gene data show CDR1 as DFQATT and CDR2 as SNEGSKA (reference sequence). The CDR3 has 13 amino acids. CDR3 sequence reads: CSARQGRGETQYF. The CDR3 DNA reads as TGCAGTGCTAGACAGGGGAGGGGAGAGACCCAGTACTTC.

The table lists this clonotype with a few counts. This rearrangement joins TRBV7-9 to TRBJ2-3; D may be TRBD1 or TRBD2 (5 bases each). Germline V gives CDR1 SEHNR, CDR2 FQNEAQ (reference sequence). The CDR3 consists of 13 residues. V lost 7 bases, J lost 9 bases, and 17 bases lay in between. This CDR3 reads CASTSLRDPTQYF. The DNA for the CDR3 is TGTGCCAGCACTTCCCTCCGGGACCCCACGCAGTATTTT.

The rearrangement links TRBV11-1 to TRBJ2-1, with D tentatively TRBD1 or TRBD2 (5 bases each). The CDR3 has 21 residues. The ends were cut back, 2 bases at V and 4 bases at J, with 30 bases in the middle. Germline V gives CDR1 SGHAT, CDR2 FQDESV (reference sequence). CDR3 DNA: TGTGCCAGCAGCTTATCGGGACGGAAATGGACGGCGGACGATTCTTACAATGAGCAGTTCTTC. Encoded protein: CASSLSGRKWTADDSYNEQFF.

With respect to this clonotype: This sequence may be a read error, since a much larger clone differs from it by one base. The chain links TRBV20-1 to TRBJ1-5, with D uncertain. The germline gives CDR1 DFQATT, CDR2 SNEGSKA (reference sequence). The CDR3 totals 16 residues. In DNA, the CDR3 is TGCTGTGCTAGACAAATGGACCGTTCCTCGCTATCGCCCCAGCATTTT. Translation: CCARQMDRSSLSPQHF.

This clonotype was found many times. This chain joins TRBV10-3 and TRBJ2-1; D tentatively fits TRBD1 or TRBD2 (6 bases each). V was trimmed by 4 bases and J by 8 bases, leaving 12 bases between them. CDR1 and CDR2 (germline): ENHRY, SYGVKD. The length of the CDR3 is 13 residues. In DNA, the CDR3 is TGTGCCATCAGTGTTTTGGGGGGCGATGAGCAGTTCTTC. This gives the protein CAISVLGGDEQFF.

There are many counts of this clonotype. The genes are TRBV20-1 and TRBJ2-3; 8 nucleotides align to TRBD1. The CDR3 spans 14 residues. After removal of 6 bases from V and 3 bases from J, the junction contained 8 bases not matched to a gene. The germline CDR1 and CDR2 sequences are DFQATT and SNEGSKA (reference sequence). The CDR3 region has the DNA TGCAGTGCCTTACGGACAGGGACGACAGATACGCAGTATTTT. Amino acid sequence: CSALRTGTTDTQYF.

This clonotype has ten or more counts. CDR3 sequence (DNA): TGCGCCAGCAGCTTGGAGGCAGCGGGTCAGCCCCAGCATTTT. Translated, it gives CASSLEAAGQPQHF. V is TRBV5-1 and J is TRBJ1-5; D is uncertain. V lost 0 bases, J lost 6 bases, and 10 bases lay in between. Germline V CDR1 and CDR2: SGHRS, YFSETQ. The CDR3 is 14 residues long.

This chain links TRBV7-2 with TRBJ1-5; no definite D call. Germline V gene sequence: CDR1 SGHTA, CDR2 FQGNSA. Trimming stripped 2 bases from V and 7 bases from J, with 12 bases between. The CDR3 runs to 14 residues. The CDR3 sequence is CASSLRSNQQPQHF. CDR3 DNA: TGTGCCAGCAGCTTACGAAGTAACCAACAGCCCCAGCATTTT.

CDR3 in DNA: TGTGCCAGCAGCGCCCGCCGCGGCTGGGAGCAGTTCTTC. Its translation: CASSARRGWEQFF. This chain joins TRBV7-2 and TRBJ2-1; no clear D. The CDR3 has 13 residues. The germline gives CDR1 SGHTA, CDR2 FQGNSA. Trimming took off 5 bases at V and 10 bases at J, with 15 bases between the two ends.

This clonotype was counted at least ten times. The chain carries TRBV5-5 and TRBJ2-1; D is ambiguous. V lost 0 bases, J lost 12 bases, and 10 bases lay in between. Per the germline V gene, CDR1 is SGHKS and CDR2 is YYEKEE (reference sequence). This CDR3 has 12 amino acids. The CDR3 sequence: CASSLEGTSQFF. In nucleotides, the CDR3 is TGTGCCAGCAGCTTGGAGGGCACCTCGCAGTTCTTC.

The CDR3 bases are TGTGCCAGCAGCGCCCGGGCCTCGAAAAATAGCAATGAGCAGTTCTTC. It translates to CASSARASKNSNEQFF. The chain is built from TRBV7-9 and TRBJ2-1; the D is unclear. V was cut by 5 bases and J by 6 bases, with 20 bases left in between. The CDR3 consists of 16 residues. Germline-derived CDR1 and CDR2 are SEHNR and FQNEAQ (reference sequence).

This clonotype was counted between two and nine times. CDR3 in amino acids: CASSLQDPNTGELFF. Here the CDR3 DNA reads TGTGCCAGCAGTCTACAGGATCCTAACACCGGGGAGCTGTTTTTT. The chain couples TRBV7-9 to TRBJ2-2; TRBD1 might be the D (5 bases). The germline V and J ends were trimmed by 6 bases and 2 bases, with 13 bases remaining between them. The V gene's germline CDR1 is SEHNR and CDR2 FQNEAQ (reference sequence). The CDR3 is made up of 15 amino acids.

The chain is built from TRBV11-2 and TRBJ1-2; the D gene is possibly TRBD1 (5 bases). Per germline, CDR1 SGHAT and CDR2 FQNNGV. There are 15 residues in the CDR3. Trimming took 1 base from V and 4 from J, leaving 13 bases between them. CDR3 sequence: CASSLGVARAYGYTF. CDR3 nucleotide sequence: TGTGCCAGCAGCTTAGGAGTGGCCAGGGCCTATGGCTACACCTTC.

This chain links TRBV5-1 with TRBJ2-1; D is perhaps TRBD2 (7 bases). The CDR3 sequence is 17 residues long. Germline CDR1 is SGHRS and CDR2 is YFSETQ. Trimming removed 1 base at V and 7 bases at J, with 21 bases between. CDR3 protein: CASSLSMGGGAGNEQFF. The CDR3 DNA reads as TGCGCCAGCAGCTTGAGTATGGGGGGGGGGGCAGGGAATGAGCAGTTCTTC. The full variable domain, its missing parts supplied by reference TRBV5-1 and TRBJ2-1, is KAGVTQTPRYLIKTRGQQVTLSCSPISGHRSVSWYQQTPGQGLQFLFEYFSETQRNKGNFPGRFSGRQFSNSRSEMNVSTLELGDSALYLCASSLSMGGGAGNEQFFGPGTRLTVL.

This clonotype was recorded many times. The chain links TRBV5-1 to TRBJ2-5; D is possibly TRBD1 (5 bases). V lost 4 bases and J 2 bases, leaving 9 bases between the germline ends. The germline CDR1 and CDR2 sequences are SGHRS and YFSETQ. CDR3 length: 13 residues. The CDR3 sequence is CASSPDIQETQYF. CDR3 DNA: TGCGCCAGCAGCCCGGACATACAAGAGACCCAGTACTTC. The variable domain in full, completed from reference TRBV5-1 and TRBJ2-5, reads KAGVTQTPRYLIKTRGQQVTLSCSPISGHRSVSWYQQTPGQGLQFLFEYFSETQRNKGNFPGRFSGRQFSNSRSEMNVSTLELGDSALYLCASSPDIQETQYFGPGTRLLVL.

The table lists this clonotype with a few counts. V usage is TRBV5-8 and J usage is TRBJ1-4; TRBD1 might be the D (6 bases). V lost 4 bases and J lost 1, with 20 bases in between. CDR3 length: 18 amino acids. The germline V gene has CDR1 SGHTS and CDR2 YDEGEE. CDR3 residues: CASSNPYRAEETNEKLFF. Here the CDR3 DNA reads TGTGCCAGCAGCAACCCCTACAGGGCAGAGGAAACTAATGAAAAACTGTTTTTT.

This clonotype appeared many times. The rearrangement joins TRBV5-1 to TRBJ1-2; TRBD1 matches 10 bases. CDR1 and CDR2 (germline): SGHRS, YFSETQ. The ends lost 4 bases at V and 8 bases at J; junction bases unmatched: 11. This CDR3 is 15 amino acids long. The CDR3 protein is CASSSQTGTGDGYTF. In nucleotides, the CDR3 is TGCGCCAGCAGCAGCCAGACCGGGACAGGGGACGGCTACACCTTC.

For this clonotype: This sequence may be a read error, since a much larger clone differs from it by one base. The chain employs TRBV20-1 and TRBJ2-7; no reliable D call. The CDR3 contains 13 residues. The V end was cut by 6 bases, the J end by 0 bases, with 12 bases between. In germline, CDR1 is DFQATT, CDR2 SNEGSKA (reference sequence). CDR3 bases: TGCAGTGCCCCCGGTTTAACCTCCTACGAGCAGTACTTC. This encodes CSAPGLTSYEQYF.

V gene TRBV30 combines with J gene TRBJ2-1, with unresolved D. Looked up from germline, CDR1 is GTSNPN and CDR2 is SVGIG (reference sequence). The CDR3 is made up of 12 amino acids. Deletions cut 5 bases from V and 7 bases from J, with 12 bases between. In DNA form, the CDR3 reads TGTGCCTGGGGGCTCCAGGCGAATGAGCAGTTCTTC. Translated, it gives CAWGLQANEQFF.

This chain links TRBV7-8 with TRBJ1-4; a weak D match, TRBD1 (5 bases). The germline gives CDR1 SGHVS, CDR2 FQNEAQ. V was pared by 6 bases and J by 8 bases, with 16 bases between. CDR3 length: 14 residues. The CDR3 DNA reads TGTGCCAGCAGGCTCGGTAACTCAGGGGAAAAACTGTTTTTT. Translation gives CASRLGNSGEKLFF. The full variable domain, with the rest looked up from reference TRBV7-8 and TRBJ1-4, is GAGVSQSPRYKVAKRGQDVALRCDPISGHVSLFWYQQALGQGPEFLTYFQNEAQLDKSGLPSDRFFAERPEGSVSTLKIQRTQQEDSAVYLCASRLGNSGEKLFFGSGTQLSVL.

CDR3 sequence: CASTSKTRGVYEQFF. The CDR3 DNA sequence: TGTGCCAGCACCTCTAAAACGCGGGGGGTCTATGAGCAGTTCTTC. This chain uses TRBV7-8 with TRBJ2-1, with 8 bases that match TRBD2. CDR1 and CDR2 (germline): SGHVS, FQNEAQ. This CDR3 contains 15 residues. With V trimmed by 7 bases and J by 8 bases, 13 bases remained unmatched.